The rows below give T cell receptor beta chains drawn from one sample of a study of blood T cell repertoires in COVID-19. Sequenced by immunoSEQ multiplex PCR; TCRdb stores in-frame clones only, minus some. The sample has hundreds of thousands of clones; 70% to 90% are singletons. Sequenced sample: peripheral blood. Receptors were obtained from a man in his forties with acute or convalescent COVID-19. CDR3s include the opening cysteine and the closing phenylalanine or tryptophan. The D gene is left open where the match is weak. For some rows the clone size is stated as once, few or many, or as a class when expanded; others skip it.

d_gene,v_gene,j_gene,abundance,CDR3nt,CDR3aa
.,TRBV5-1,TRBJ2-7,.,TGCGCCAGCAGCTTGGGACTCTCGAGCTCCTACGAGCAGTACTTC,CASSLGLSSSYEQYF
TRBD1,TRBV5-4,TRBJ1-1,.,TGTGCCAGCAGTTCCAGTACAGGGGACACTGAAGCTTTCTTT,CASSSSTGDTEAFF
.,TRBV7-2,TRBJ1-3,.,TGTGCCAGCAGCTTAGCACAGGGAAGAAACACCATATATTTT,CASSLAQGRNTIYF
.,TRBV3-1/TRBV3-2,TRBJ1-1,.,TGTGCCAGCAGCCCAGGTGCTGTTAGGGGGAACACTGAAGCTTTCTTT,CASSPGAVRGNTEAFF
.,TRBV11-1,TRBJ1-4,.,TGTGCCAGCAGCTCCAGACAGTCTGATGAAAAACTGTTTTTT,CASSSRQSDEKLFF
TRBD1,TRBV27,TRBJ1-2,few,TGTGCCAGCAAGACAGGGGGCTATGGCTACACCTTC,CASKTGGYGYTF
TRBD2,TRBV5-4,TRBJ2-1,once,TGTGCCAGCAGCCGTGATGCTAGCGGCAATGAGCAGTTCTTC,CASSRDASGNEQFF
.,TRBV4-3,TRBJ2-7,.,TGCGCCAGCAGCCAACGAAGACAGGACCATCGGGACGAGCAGTACTTC,CASSQRRQDHRDEQYF
TRBD2,TRBV7-2,TRBJ2-1,.,TGTGCCAGCAGCCATAGCGGGGGGGCGCGGAATGAGCAGTTCTTC,CASSHSGGARNEQFF
.,TRBV5-1,TRBJ2-2,.,TGCGCCAGCAGCTTGACGGCGGTCACCGGGGAGCTGTTTTTT,CASSLTAVTGELFF
TRBD2,TRBV10-3,TRBJ2-3,.,TGTGCCACCGCGGGGATGGGAGCGGGAGTTATCGGGACAGATACGCAGTATTTT,CATAGMGAGVIGTDTQYF
TRBD1,TRBV6-5,TRBJ1-6,.,TGTGCCAGCAGTTACGGGACAGGGGGCGGATCACCCCTCCACTTT,CASSYGTGGGSPLHF
TRBD2,TRBV18,TRBJ2-3,.,TGTGCCAGCTCACCAGGGCTAGCGGGAGATACGCAGTATTTT,CASSPGLAGDTQYF
TRBD1,TRBV6-5,TRBJ1-1,.,TGTGCCAGCAGTTCGGGACAGGGAAGAACTGAAGCTTTCTTT,CASSSGQGRTEAFF
.,TRBV2,TRBJ2-7,.,TGTGCCAGCAGTCTCCCCTACGAGCAGTACTTC,CASSLPYEQYF
TRBD2,TRBV4-1,TRBJ2-3,.,TGCGCCAGCAGCCAGGGCGCGACTAGCGGGAGCCCAGATACGCAGTATTTT,CASSQGATSGSPDTQYF
.,TRBV28,TRBJ1-6,.,TGTGCCAGCAGGAACGGCGGGTATAATTCACCCCTCCACTTT,CASRNGGYNSPLHF
TRBD2,TRBV7-2,TRBJ2-1,.,TGTGCCAGCAGCTTGACTAGCGGGGGGGCCAATGAGCAGTTCTTC,CASSLTSGGANEQFF
.,TRBV27,TRBJ2-1,once,TGTGCCAGCAGTTTAAACTACCCGGAGTACTACAATGAGCAGTTCTTC,CASSLNYPEYYNEQFF
.,TRBV10-3,TRBJ1-3,.,TGTGCCATCAGTGACCCTGCCCCCAGGGTAGCTGGAAACACCATATATTTT,CAISDPAPRVAGNTIYF
.,TRBV19,TRBJ1-6,.,TGTGCCAGTAGAACCGGGACAAATAATTCACCCCTCCACTTT,CASRTGTNNSPLHF
.,TRBV19,TRBJ2-2,once,TGTGCCAGTAGTATTTTCAGCGGAGTGAACACCGGGGAGCTGTTTTTT,CASSIFSGVNTGELFF
TRBD2,TRBV28,TRBJ2-1,once,TGTGCCAGCAGTTACGGATCGCGGGGGAGGGTGCGTGAGCAGTTCTTC,CASSYGSRGRVREQFF
.,TRBV7-9,TRBJ1-1,few,TGTGCCAGCAGCGACGAGGAACAGGGTGTAACTGAAGCTTTCTTT,CASSDEEQGVTEAFF
.,TRBV30,TRBJ2-3,.,TGTGCCTGGAGTAGCCCCCTAAGAGACAGGTTAGATACGCAGTATTTT,CAWSSPLRDRLDTQYF
.,TRBV28,TRBJ1-1,few,TGTGCCAGCACTCAAACGGGCACTGAAGCTTTCTTT,CASTQTGTEAFF
TRBD2,TRBV7-2,TRBJ2-5,.,TGTGCCAGCAGCCAAGGAGTGACTAGCGGCCGCCAAGAGACCCAGTACTTC,CASSQGVTSGRQETQYF
.,TRBV16,TRBJ1-6,.,TGTGCCAGCAGCCGCCAGGAAAATTCACCCCTCCACTTT,CASSRQENSPLHF
TRBD1,TRBV3-1/TRBV3-2,TRBJ1-1,.,TGTGCCAGCAGCCACCCAAGGACAGGCGGGTGGACTGAAGCTTTCTTT,CASSHPRTGGWTEAFF
TRBD1,TRBV7-9,TRBJ2-7,.,TGTGCCAGCCGGGACAGGGAGAGCTACGAGCAGTACTTC,CASRDRESYEQYF
TRBD1,TRBV7-9,TRBJ1-2,.,TGTGCCAGCAGCCTGGGACAGGGAGGAGGCTACACCTTC,CASSLGQGGGYTF
.,TRBV27,TRBJ2-7,once,TGTGCCAGCAGCCAAACATTCGTCCCGGGAGTTCCCTACGAGCAGTACTTC,CASSQTFVPGVPYEQYF
.,TRBV10-3,TRBJ1-2,.,TGTGCCATCAGGGACGGACAGCCGTCGGGCTATGGCTACACCTTC,CAIRDGQPSGYGYTF
.,TRBV5-6,TRBJ2-7,.,TGTGCCAGCAGCTTGGTTACAGGGAGCGAGCAGTACTTC,CASSLVTGSEQYF
.,TRBV13,TRBJ2-3,.,TGTGCCAGCAGCTCCGCCGGGCAGGGGAACACAGATACGCAGTATTTT,CASSSAGQGNTDTQYF
TRBD1,TRBV6-5,TRBJ2-7,.,TGTGCCAGCAGTTATCACCGGGACAGGGGGCACGAGCAGTACTTC,CASSYHRDRGHEQYF
.,TRBV2,TRBJ2-2,.,TGTGCCAGCAGCGCCGGTGAACCCGGGGAGCTGTTTTTT,CASSAGEPGELFF
TRBD1,TRBV5-1,TRBJ2-1,.,TGCGCCAGCAGCCAGGGACAGATCTCCTACAATGAGCAGTTCTTC,CASSQGQISYNEQFF
.,TRBV18,TRBJ1-1,.,TGTGCCAGCTCACCCCAGGGTGGAACTGAAGCTTTCTTT,CASSPQGGTEAFF
TRBD1,TRBV27,TRBJ2-1,.,TGTGCCAGCAGTTCTCTCGAGGACAGGGGAGGGCAAGGTGAGCAGTTCTTC,CASSSLEDRGGQGEQFF
TRBD2,TRBV28,TRBJ2-7,.,TGTGCCAGCAGGGGGACTAGTCACGACCCATCGCAGTACTTC,CASRGTSHDPSQYF
TRBD1,TRBV5-5,TRBJ1-5,.,TGTGCCAGCAGCTTAGGGACAGGGCGACGACCCCAGCATTTT,CASSLGTGRRPQHF
TRBD2,TRBV10-3,TRBJ2-3,once,TGTGCCATCAGATCAACCGGGACTAGCGCAGATACGCAGTATTTT,CAIRSTGTSADTQYF
TRBD2,TRBV30,TRBJ2-5,.,TGTGCCCCGAATCCGGGACTAGGTCAAGAGACCCAGTACTTC,CAPNPGLGQETQYF
.,TRBV12-3/TRBV12-4,TRBJ2-2,.,TGTGCCAGCAGCGGCGGCAGGGTAGAGCTGTTTTTT,CASSGGRVELFF
.,TRBV6-6,TRBJ2-3,.,TGTGCCAGCAGACGTGGTGGGGTAGCGGACACAGATACGCAGTATTTT,CASRRGGVADTDTQYF